Listed below are T cell receptor beta chains from one sample, sequenced in a study of T cell repertoires in cytomegalovirus infection. Antigens of these TCRs are unknown. TCRdb fed the reads into MiXCR, producing one record per CDR3 protein. The sample carries approximately 730,000 distinct CDR3 sequences, 25% to 30% recorded once. Sequences were derived from cultured CD8+ T cells from PBMCs, sampled from culture after CMV antigen stimulation. These receptor sequences come from a human donor in good health (CMV status not recorded). Some clones in this sample may be carry-over from other donors' samples. Each CDR3 is given with its conserved first and last residue. The D gene is left open where the match is weak. The size entry is marked missing in some rows and otherwise reads once, few, many or a size class.

clone size: few; D gene: NA; J gene: TRBJ1-6; V gene: TRBV5-1; CDR3 DNA: TGCGCCAGCAGCTTGGTGGGGGATCAGAGACCCCTCCACTTT; CDR3 protein: CASSLVGDQRPLHF
clone size: few; D gene: NA; J gene: TRBJ1-2; V gene: TRBV12-3/TRBV12-4; CDR3 DNA: TGTGCCAGCACCCCCGGAACCTATGGCTACACCTTC; CDR3 protein: CASTPGTYGYTF
clone size: NA; D gene: TRBD1; J gene: TRBJ2-1; V gene: TRBV27; CDR3 DNA: TGTGCCAGCAGCTCCCTCCGGGACAGCTACAATGAGCAGTTCTTC; CDR3 protein: CASSSLRDSYNEQFF
clone size: NA; D gene: TRBD1; J gene: TRBJ1-4; V gene: TRBV7-6; CDR3 DNA: TGTGCCAGCAGCGATAACCACAGGGGGATTAATGAAAAACTGTTTTTT; CDR3 protein: CASSDNHRGINEKLFF
clone size: NA; D gene: TRBD1; J gene: TRBJ2-4; V gene: TRBV5-5; CDR3 DNA: TGTGCCAGCAGCTGGGACAGGCGGATGGACATTCAGTACTTC; CDR3 protein: CASSWDRRMDIQYF
clone size: NA; D gene: NA; J gene: TRBJ1-3; V gene: TRBV7-2; CDR3 DNA: TGTGCCAGCAGCTGGGGACTAAACACCATATATTTT; CDR3 protein: CASSWGLNTIYF
clone size: NA; D gene: NA; J gene: TRBJ2-1; V gene: TRBV7-8; CDR3 DNA: TGTGCCAGCAGCTTTTCCACCGGGGGCAATGAGCAGTTCTTC; CDR3 protein: CASSFSTGGNEQFF
clone size: few; D gene: NA; J gene: TRBJ1-2; V gene: TRBV6-2/TRBV6-3; CDR3 DNA: TGTGCCAGCCGCCCCAAGTTTCCGGGGGACTACGCCTATGGCTACACCTTC; CDR3 protein: CASRPKFPGDYAYGYTF
clone size: NA; D gene: NA; J gene: TRBJ1-2; V gene: TRBV7-9; CDR3 DNA: TGTGCCAGCATCACAGGGAACTATGGCTACACCTTC; CDR3 protein: CASITGNYGYTF
clone size: NA; D gene: NA; J gene: TRBJ1-5; V gene: TRBV6-1; CDR3 DNA: TGTGCCAGCAGAGCGGTACAGGGTGGCAATCAGCCCCAGCATTTT; CDR3 protein: CASRAVQGGNQPQHF
clone size: NA; D gene: NA; J gene: TRBJ1-1; V gene: TRBV12-3/TRBV12-4; CDR3 DNA: TGTGCCAGCACCCCAGCAGGGTCGAAGAACACTGAAGCTTTCTTT; CDR3 protein: CASTPAGSKNTEAFF
clone size: NA; D gene: TRBD1; J gene: TRBJ2-5; V gene: TRBV18; CDR3 DNA: TGTGCCAGCTCACCCGGGACAGAGACGTACCAAGAGACCCAGTACTTC; CDR3 protein: CASSPGTETYQETQYF
clone size: NA; D gene: NA; J gene: TRBJ1-1; V gene: TRBV5-4; CDR3 DNA: TGTGCCAGCACCTCCTCGGGACGTGAAGCTTTCTTT; CDR3 protein: CASTSSGREAFF
clone size: many; D gene: NA; J gene: TRBJ2-7; V gene: TRBV5-5; CDR3 DNA: TGTGCCAGCAGTGGACATTCCTACGAGCAGTACTTC; CDR3 protein: CASSGHSYEQYF
clone size: many; D gene: NA; J gene: TRBJ1-1; V gene: TRBV6-5; CDR3 DNA: TGTGCCAGCAGTTACTCGAGACAGGTTCAGAAAGCTTTCTTT; CDR3 protein: CASSYSRQVQKAFF
clone size: NA; D gene: NA; J gene: TRBJ2-1; V gene: TRBV14; CDR3 DNA: TGTGCCAGCAGCCAGGGTGGGAAGACGGAGCAGTTCTTC; CDR3 protein: CASSQGGKTEQFF
clone size: few; D gene: TRBD1; J gene: TRBJ1-2; V gene: TRBV19; CDR3 DNA: TGTGCCAGTGCGACAGGGCCCTATGGCTACACCTTC; CDR3 protein: CASATGPYGYTF
clone size: few; D gene: NA; J gene: TRBJ1-1; V gene: TRBV7-9; CDR3 DNA: TGTGCCAGCAGCTTAGTACAGGGACCGAACACTGAAGCTTTCTTT; CDR3 protein: CASSLVQGPNTEAFF
clone size: NA; D gene: NA; J gene: TRBJ1-1; V gene: TRBV4-1; CDR3 DNA: TGCGCCAGCAGCCAAGATGAGGAACAGCTTTGGGGAGCTTTCTTT; CDR3 protein: CASSQDEEQLWGAFF
clone size: many; D gene: NA; J gene: TRBJ2-6; V gene: TRBV5-4; CDR3 DNA: TGTGCCAGCAGCCCGCGGTACTCTGGGGCCAACGTCCTGACTTTC; CDR3 protein: CASSPRYSGANVLTF
clone size: NA; D gene: TRBD1; J gene: TRBJ1-6; V gene: TRBV7-8; CDR3 DNA: TGTGCCAGCAGTTTTACAGGGGACCTTTCACCCCTCCACTTT; CDR3 protein: CASSFTGDLSPLHF
clone size: NA; D gene: NA; J gene: TRBJ2-2; V gene: TRBV15; CDR3 DNA: TGTGCCACCAGCAGGGTCGACAACCCGGGACACACGAACACCGGGGAGCTGTTTTTT; CDR3 protein: CATSRVDNPGHTNTGELFF
clone size: few; D gene: TRBD1; J gene: TRBJ2-1; V gene: TRBV5-1; CDR3 DNA: TGCGCCAGCACTCAGGGGGCCTTCTCCTACAATGAGCAGTTCTTC; CDR3 protein: CASTQGAFSYNEQFF
clone size: NA; D gene: NA; J gene: TRBJ2-6; V gene: TRBV11-2; CDR3 DNA: TGTGCCAGCAGCGGCCCTATCCCGCTCAACGTCCTGACTTTC; CDR3 protein: CASSGPIPLNVLTF
clone size: NA; D gene: NA; J gene: TRBJ2-7; V gene: TRBV6-6; CDR3 DNA: TGTGCCAGCAGTGATCCTACAGGGATCGAGCAGTACTTC; CDR3 protein: CASSDPTGIEQYF
clone size: few; D gene: NA; J gene: TRBJ2-7; V gene: TRBV10-3; CDR3 DNA: TGTGCCATCACCATTCGACAGGAGAGCTCCTACGAGCAGTACTTC; CDR3 protein: CAITIRQESSYEQYF
clone size: NA; D gene: TRBD1; J gene: TRBJ1-5; V gene: TRBV12-5; CDR3 DNA: TGTGCTAGTGGTTTGGCCCAGACAGGGGCTCTTAGCAATCAGCCCCAGCATTTT; CDR3 protein: CASGLAQTGALSNQPQHF
clone size: many; D gene: TRBD2; J gene: TRBJ2-7; V gene: TRBV12-3/TRBV12-4; CDR3 DNA: TGTGCCAGCAGTCCATCTAGCGGGGCGATCTCCTACGAGCAGTACTTC; CDR3 protein: CASSPSSGAISYEQYF
clone size: few; D gene: NA; J gene: TRBJ2-7; V gene: TRBV7-3; CDR3 DNA: TGTGCCAGCAGCTTCCGAGACTACGAGCAGTACTTC; CDR3 protein: CASSFRDYEQYF
clone size: few; D gene: NA; J gene: TRBJ2-1; V gene: TRBV10-1; CDR3 DNA: TGCGCCAGCAGTGATGCTGGCGGGGCGAATGAGCAGTTCTTC; CDR3 protein: CASSDAGGANEQFF
clone size: NA; D gene: TRBD1; J gene: TRBJ2-7; V gene: TRBV18; CDR3 DNA: TGTGCCAGCTCACCACCGGGACAGGGCGAGCAGTACTTC; CDR3 protein: CASSPPGQGEQYF
clone size: NA; D gene: TRBD2; J gene: TRBJ2-1; V gene: TRBV18; CDR3 DNA: TGTGCCAGCTCCCGTCTAGCGGGGGGGAGTGAGCAGTTCTTC; CDR3 protein: CASSRLAGGSEQFF
clone size: few; D gene: NA; J gene: TRBJ1-4; V gene: TRBV11-1; CDR3 DNA: TGTGCCAGCAGCCGACAGGCGGAAAAACTGTTTTTT; CDR3 protein: CASSRQAEKLFF
clone size: many; D gene: TRBD1; J gene: TRBJ1-1; V gene: TRBV5-1; CDR3 DNA: TGTGCCAGCAGCCCGGGACAGATGAACACTGAAGCTTTCTTT; CDR3 protein: CASSPGQMNTEAFF
clone size: NA; D gene: NA; J gene: TRBJ1-3; V gene: TRBV12-3/TRBV12-4; CDR3 DNA: TGTGCCAGCAGTCCCGAAAACACCATATATTTT; CDR3 protein: CASSPENTIYF
clone size: NA; D gene: NA; J gene: TRBJ1-4; V gene: TRBV6-1; CDR3 DNA: TGTGCCAGCAGTGAATTGGGGGGACCCGCAGGGCTGTTTTTT; CDR3 protein: CASSELGGPAGLFF
clone size: NA; D gene: NA; J gene: TRBJ2-5; V gene: TRBV6-2/TRBV6-3; CDR3 DNA: TGTGCCAGCAGTTACGACGGCTTAGGGGAGACCCAGTACTTC; CDR3 protein: CASSYDGLGETQYF
clone size: many; D gene: NA; J gene: TRBJ2-6; V gene: TRBV7-2; CDR3 DNA: TGTGCCAGCAGCACCTCTCGAGGGGGGGGCTCTGGGGCCAACGTCCTGACTTTC; CDR3 protein: CASSTSRGGGSGANVLTF
clone size: NA; D gene: TRBD2; J gene: TRBJ2-5; V gene: TRBV7-9; CDR3 DNA: TGTGCCAGCAGCTTTATTAGCGGGGGGCAAGAGACCCAGTACTTC; CDR3 protein: CASSFISGGQETQYF
clone size: NA; D gene: NA; J gene: TRBJ2-1; V gene: TRBV12-5; CDR3 DNA: TGTGCTAGTGGTTTGGTCAGCGATTTCTACAATGAGCAGTTCTTC; CDR3 protein: CASGLVSDFYNEQFF
clone size: few; D gene: NA; J gene: TRBJ1-1; V gene: TRBV7-9; CDR3 DNA: TGTGCCAGCAGCCGCCTCGAGGGTCTCAGCACTGAAGCTTTCTTT; CDR3 protein: CASSRLEGLSTEAFF
clone size: NA; D gene: TRBD2; J gene: TRBJ2-1; V gene: TRBV10-3; CDR3 DNA: TGTGCCATCAGTGAGTTTACCGGGACTAGCCTTGACAATGAGCAGTTCTTC; CDR3 protein: CAISEFTGTSLDNEQFF
clone size: NA; D gene: TRBD1; J gene: TRBJ1-4; V gene: TRBV6-6; CDR3 DNA: TGTGCCAGCAGTTACTCCCGGGACAGGAATGAAAAACTGTTTTTT; CDR3 protein: CASSYSRDRNEKLFF
clone size: few; D gene: TRBD2; J gene: TRBJ2-2; V gene: TRBV7-6; CDR3 DNA: TGTGCCAGCCTAAGCTTACTCGTAGCGGGGGGGCCTCAAGCGAACACCGGGGAGCTGTTTTTT; CDR3 protein: CASLSLLVAGGPQANTGELFF
clone size: NA; D gene: NA; J gene: TRBJ1-2; V gene: TRBV12-3/TRBV12-4; CDR3 DNA: TGTGCCAGCAGCCTAAACAGGGTTGGGGACTATGGCTACACCTTC; CDR3 protein: CASSLNRVGDYGYTF